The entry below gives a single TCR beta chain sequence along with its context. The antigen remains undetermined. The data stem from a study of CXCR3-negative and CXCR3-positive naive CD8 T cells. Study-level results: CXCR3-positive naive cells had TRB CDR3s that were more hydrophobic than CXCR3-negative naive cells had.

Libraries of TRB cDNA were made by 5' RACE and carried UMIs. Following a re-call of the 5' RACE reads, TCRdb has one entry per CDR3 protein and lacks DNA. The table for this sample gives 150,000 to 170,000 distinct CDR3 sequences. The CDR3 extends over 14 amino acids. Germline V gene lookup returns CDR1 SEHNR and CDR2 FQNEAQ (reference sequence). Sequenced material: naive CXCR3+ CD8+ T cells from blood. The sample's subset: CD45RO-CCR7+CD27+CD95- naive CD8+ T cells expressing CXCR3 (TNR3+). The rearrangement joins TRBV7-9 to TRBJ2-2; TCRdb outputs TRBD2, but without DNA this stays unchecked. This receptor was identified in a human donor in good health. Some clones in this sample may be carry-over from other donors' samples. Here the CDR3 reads CASSLGLATGELFF.